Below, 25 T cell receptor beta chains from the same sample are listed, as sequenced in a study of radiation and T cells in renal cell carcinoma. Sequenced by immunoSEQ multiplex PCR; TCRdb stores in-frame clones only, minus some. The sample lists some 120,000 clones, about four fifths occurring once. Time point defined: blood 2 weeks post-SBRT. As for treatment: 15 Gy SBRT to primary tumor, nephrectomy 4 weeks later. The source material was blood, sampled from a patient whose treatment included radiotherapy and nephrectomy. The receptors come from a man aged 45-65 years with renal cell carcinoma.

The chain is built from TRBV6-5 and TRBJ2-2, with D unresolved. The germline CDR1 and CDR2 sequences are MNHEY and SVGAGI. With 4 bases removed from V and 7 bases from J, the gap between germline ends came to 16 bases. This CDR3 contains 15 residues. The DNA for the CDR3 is TGTGCCAGCAGTTCCACCATTCGATGGGGCGGGGAGCTGTTTTTT. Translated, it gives CASSSTIRWGGELFF.

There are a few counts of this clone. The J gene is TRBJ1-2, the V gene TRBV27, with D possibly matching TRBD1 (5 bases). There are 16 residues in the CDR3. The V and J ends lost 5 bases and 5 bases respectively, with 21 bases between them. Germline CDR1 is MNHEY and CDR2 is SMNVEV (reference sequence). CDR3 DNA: TGTGCCAGCAGTCCCATCACCCAGGGAGCGGGGTATGGCTACACCTTC. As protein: CASSPITQGAGYGYTF.

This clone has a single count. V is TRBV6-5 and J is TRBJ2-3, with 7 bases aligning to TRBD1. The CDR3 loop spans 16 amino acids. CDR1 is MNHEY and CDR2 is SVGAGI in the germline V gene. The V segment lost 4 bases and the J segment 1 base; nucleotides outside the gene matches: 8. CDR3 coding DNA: TGTGCCAGCAGTTTGGGACAGTTAAGGGGCACAGATACGCAGTATTTT. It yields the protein CASSLGQLRGTDTQYF.

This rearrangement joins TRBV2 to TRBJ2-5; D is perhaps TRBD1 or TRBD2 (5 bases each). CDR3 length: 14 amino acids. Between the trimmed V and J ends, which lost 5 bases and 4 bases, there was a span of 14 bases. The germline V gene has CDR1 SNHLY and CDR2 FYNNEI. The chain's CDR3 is CASSSEGFSETQYF. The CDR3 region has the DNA TGTGCCAGCAGTTCTGAGGGGTTTTCAGAGACCCAGTACTTC.

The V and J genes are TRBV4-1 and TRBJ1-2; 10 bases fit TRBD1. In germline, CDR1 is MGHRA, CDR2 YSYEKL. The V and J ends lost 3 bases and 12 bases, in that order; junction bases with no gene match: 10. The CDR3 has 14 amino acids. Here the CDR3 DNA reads TGCGCCAGCAGCCAGTACGGGACAGGGGTTCACGACACCTTC. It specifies CASSQYGTGVHDTF.

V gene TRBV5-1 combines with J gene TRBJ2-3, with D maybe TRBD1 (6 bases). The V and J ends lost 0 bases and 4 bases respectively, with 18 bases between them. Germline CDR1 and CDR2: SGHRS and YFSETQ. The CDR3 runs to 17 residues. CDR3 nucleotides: TGCGCCAGCAGCTTGGGTGATACAGGGCTTCTCTCAGATACGCAGTATTTT. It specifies CASSLGDTGLLSDTQYF.

This chain's CDR3 is CASSSSGYYNEQFF. The CDR3 DNA reads as TGTGCCAGCAGTTCGAGCGGTTATTACAATGAGCAGTTCTTC. The chain carries TRBV6-5 and TRBJ2-1, with TRBD2 as a possible D gene (5 bases). CDR1 and CDR2 (germline): MNHEY, SVGAGI. The CDR3 is 14 residues long. The V and J ends lost 4 bases and 4 bases respectively, with 11 bases between them.

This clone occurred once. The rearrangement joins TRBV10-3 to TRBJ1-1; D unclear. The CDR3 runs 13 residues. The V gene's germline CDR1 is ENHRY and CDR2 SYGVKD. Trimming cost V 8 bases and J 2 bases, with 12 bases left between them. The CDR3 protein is CAILNTGNTEAFF. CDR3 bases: TGTGCCATCCTAAACACGGGTAACACTGAAGCTTTCTTT.

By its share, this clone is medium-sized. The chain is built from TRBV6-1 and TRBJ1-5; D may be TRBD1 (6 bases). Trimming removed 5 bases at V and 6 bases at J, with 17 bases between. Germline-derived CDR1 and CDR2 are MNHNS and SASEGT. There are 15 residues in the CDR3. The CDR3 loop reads CASSLSGGGGQPQHF. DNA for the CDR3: TGTGCCAGCAGTTTATCCGGGGGCGGCGGTCAGCCCCAGCATTTT.

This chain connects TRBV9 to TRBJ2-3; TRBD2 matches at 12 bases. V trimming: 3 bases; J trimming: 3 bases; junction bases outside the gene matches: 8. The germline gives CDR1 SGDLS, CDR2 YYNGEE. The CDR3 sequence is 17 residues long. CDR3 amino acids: CASSGETSGGFTDTQYF. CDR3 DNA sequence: TGTGCCAGCAGCGGGGAGACTAGCGGGGGATTTACAGATACGCAGTATTTT. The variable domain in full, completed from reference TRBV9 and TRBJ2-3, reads DSGVTQTPKHLITATGQRVTLRCSPRSGDLSVYWYQQSLDQGLQFLIQYYNGEERAKGNILERFSAQQFPDLHSELNLSSLELGDSALYFCASSGETSGGFTDTQYFGPGTRLTVL.

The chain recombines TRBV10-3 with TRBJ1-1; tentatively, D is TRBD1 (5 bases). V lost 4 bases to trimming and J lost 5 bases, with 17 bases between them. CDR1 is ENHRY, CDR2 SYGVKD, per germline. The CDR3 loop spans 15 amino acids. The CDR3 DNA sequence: TGTGCCATCAGTGCTGAGGGAAGGGGAAAAACTGAAGCTTTCTTT. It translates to CAISAEGRGKTEAFF.

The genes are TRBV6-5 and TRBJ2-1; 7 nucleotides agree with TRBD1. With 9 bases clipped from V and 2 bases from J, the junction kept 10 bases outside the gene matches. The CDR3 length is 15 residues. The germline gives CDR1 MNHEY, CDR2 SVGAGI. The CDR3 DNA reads TGTGCCAGTAGAATCGGACAGGACACCTACAATGAGCAGTTCTTC. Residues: CASRIGQDTYNEQFF.

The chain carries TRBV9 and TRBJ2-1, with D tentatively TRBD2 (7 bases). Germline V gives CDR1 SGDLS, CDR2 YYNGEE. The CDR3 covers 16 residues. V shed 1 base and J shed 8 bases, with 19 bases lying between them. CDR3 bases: TGTGCCAGCAGCGTATCGGTGGGGGGGCCCGGCTATGAGCAGTTCTTC. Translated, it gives CASSVSVGGPGYEQFF.

The CDR3, as DNA: TGTGCCAGCAGTGAAAACGAGGTTGCTGAAGCTTTCTTT. Translating it yields CASSENEVAEAFF. J is TRBJ1-1 and V is TRBV2, with unresolved D. The CDR3 is 13 amino acids. Germline V gene lookup returns CDR1 SNHLY and CDR2 FYNNEI. The V gene lost 2 bases and the J gene lost 6 bases, with 10 bases spanning the gap.

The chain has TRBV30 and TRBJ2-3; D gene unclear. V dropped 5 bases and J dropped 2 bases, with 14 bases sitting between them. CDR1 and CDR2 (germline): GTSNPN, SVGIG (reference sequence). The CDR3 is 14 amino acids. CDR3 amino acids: CAWQQSVFTDTQYF. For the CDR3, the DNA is TGTGCCTGGCAGCAAAGCGTTTTCACAGATACGCAGTATTTT.

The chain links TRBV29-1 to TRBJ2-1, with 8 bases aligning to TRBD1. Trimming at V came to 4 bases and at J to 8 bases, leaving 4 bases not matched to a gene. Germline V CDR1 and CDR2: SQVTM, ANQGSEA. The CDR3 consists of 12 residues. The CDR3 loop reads CSVGTGHHEQFF. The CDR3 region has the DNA TGCAGCGTTGGGACAGGGCACCATGAGCAGTTCTTC.

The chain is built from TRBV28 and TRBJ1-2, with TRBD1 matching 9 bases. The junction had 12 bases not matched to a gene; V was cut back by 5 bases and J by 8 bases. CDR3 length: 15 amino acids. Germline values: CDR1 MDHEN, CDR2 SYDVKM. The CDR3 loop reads CASSRPGTGTMGYTF. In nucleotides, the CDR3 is TGTGCCAGCAGTCGTCCCGGGACAGGGACTATGGGCTACACCTTC.

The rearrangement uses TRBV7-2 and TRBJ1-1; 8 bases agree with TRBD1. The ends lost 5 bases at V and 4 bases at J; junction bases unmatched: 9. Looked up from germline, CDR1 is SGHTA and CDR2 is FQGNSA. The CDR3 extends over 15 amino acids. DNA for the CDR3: TGTGCCAGCAGCACCAGGACAGGGAGGGTCACTGAAGCTTTCTTT. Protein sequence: CASSTRTGRVTEAFF.

This chain's CDR3 is CASSHTGERGEGYTF. CDR3 in DNA: TGCGCCAGCAGCCATACAGGGGAAAGGGGGGAAGGCTACACCTTC. The J gene is TRBJ1-2, the V gene TRBV5-1; 7 bases are shared with TRBD1. Per the germline V gene, CDR1 is SGHRS and CDR2 is YFSETQ. V was pared by 4 bases and J by 8 bases, with 14 bases of the junction left unmatched. There are 15 residues in the CDR3.

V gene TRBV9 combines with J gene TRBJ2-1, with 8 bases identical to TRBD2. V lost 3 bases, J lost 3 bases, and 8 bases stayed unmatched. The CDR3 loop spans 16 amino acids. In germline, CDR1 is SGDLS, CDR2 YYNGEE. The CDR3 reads CASSGGRSGSYNEQFF. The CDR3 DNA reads TGTGCCAGCAGCGGAGGGAGGAGCGGGAGCTACAATGAGCAGTTCTTC. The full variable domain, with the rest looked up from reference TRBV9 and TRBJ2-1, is DSGVTQTPKHLITATGQRVTLRCSPRSGDLSVYWYQQSLDQGLQFLIQYYNGEERAKGNILERFSAQQFPDLHSELNLSSLELGDSALYFCASSGGRSGSYNEQFFGPGTRLTVL.

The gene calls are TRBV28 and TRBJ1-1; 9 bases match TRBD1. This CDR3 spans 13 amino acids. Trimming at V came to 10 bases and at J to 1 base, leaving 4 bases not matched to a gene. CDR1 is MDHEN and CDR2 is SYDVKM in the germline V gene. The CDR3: CAIHRGRNTEAFF. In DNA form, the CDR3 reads TGTGCCATTCACAGGGGGCGGAACACTGAAGCTTTCTTT.

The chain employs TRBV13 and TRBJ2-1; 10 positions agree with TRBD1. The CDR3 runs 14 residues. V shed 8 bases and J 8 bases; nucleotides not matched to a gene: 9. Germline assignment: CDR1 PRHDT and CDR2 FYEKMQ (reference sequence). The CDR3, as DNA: TGTGCCAGCGGACCGGGACAGGGGTTCCATGAGCAGTTCTTC. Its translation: CASGPGQGFHEQFF.

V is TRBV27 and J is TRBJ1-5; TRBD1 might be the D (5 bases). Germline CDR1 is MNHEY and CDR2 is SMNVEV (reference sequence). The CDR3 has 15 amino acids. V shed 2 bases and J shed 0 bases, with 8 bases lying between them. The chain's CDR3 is CASSLRQFSNQPQHF. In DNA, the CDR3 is TGTGCCAGCAGTTTAAGACAGTTTAGCAATCAGCCCCAGCATTTT.

The CDR3 protein is CASSLDALGYEETQYF. Here the CDR3 DNA reads TGCGCCAGCAGCTTGGACGCATTAGGGTATGAGGAGACCCAGTACTTC. The genes are TRBV5-1 and TRBJ2-5; D gene unclear. There are 16 residues in the CDR3. Germline CDR1 and CDR2: SGHRS and YFSETQ. Trimming stripped 0 bases from V and 5 bases from J, with 17 bases between.

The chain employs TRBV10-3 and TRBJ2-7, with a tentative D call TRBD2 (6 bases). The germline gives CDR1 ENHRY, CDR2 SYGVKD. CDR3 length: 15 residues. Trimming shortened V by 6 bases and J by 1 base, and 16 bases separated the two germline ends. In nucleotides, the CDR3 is TGTGCCATCAGATCGGTCAACGGGGGTTCCTACGAGCAGTACTTC. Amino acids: CAIRSVNGGSYEQYF.